A single sample gave rise to the 26 T cell receptor beta chains below, sequenced in a study of tumor-infiltrating lymphocytes in primary liver carcinoma. Starting material of 500 ng total RNA yielded TCR beta cDNA via a constant-region primer. Generation of the TCR beta libraries relied on three nested multiplex PCR rounds using slightly modified ARM-PCR. The first two PCR rounds, roughly 9 cycles each, used TRBV1-TRBV30 forward primers and a C-beta reverse primer. TCRdb itself ran the multiplex PCR reads through MiXCR, one entry per CDR3 protein. The table includes 300,000 to 400,000 distinct CDR3 sequences, 65% detected once. Unsorted whole blood supplied the blood RNA, and germline DNA was isolated too. Sequencing input: peripheral blood. The receptors derive from a man aged 35-49 years with primary liver carcinoma and hepatitis B virus infection.

Regarding this clonotype: One end of the junction is discordant with germline, which a read error may explain. The V and J genes are TRBV11-2 and TRBJ2-1; possible D gene TRBD2, 6 bases. This CDR3 comprises 16 residues. CDR1 and CDR2 from the germline V gene are SGHAT and FQNNGV. The CDR3 DNA sequence: TGTGCCAGTAGCTTAGTGACTAGTGAGAGGGGAAATGAGCAGTTCTTC. Translated, it gives CASSLVTSERGNEQFF. The whole variable domain, remainder taken from reference TRBV11-2 and TRBJ2-1, is EAGVAQSPRYKIIEKRQSVAFWCNPISGHATLYWYQQILGQGPKLLIQFQNNGVVDDSQLPKDRFSAERLKGVDSTLKIQPAKLEDSAVYLCASSLVTSERGNEQFFGPGTRLTVL.

As concerns this clonotype: A much larger clone differs from this one at a single base, so this may be a read error. The genes are TRBV4-2 and TRBJ2-1, with 10 positions matching TRBD1. Germline V gene lookup returns CDR1 LGHNA and CDR2 YNFKEQ. This CDR3 region has 16 residues. CDR3: CVSSHAGGQGNNEQFF. The DNA for the CDR3 is TGTGTCAGCAGCCACGCCGGGGGACAGGGGAACAATGAGCAGTTCTTC.

As regards this clonotype: Given a much more abundant clone one base away, this may be a read error. This sequence joins TRBV12-3 or TRBV12-4 and TRBJ2-7; the D is unclear. This CDR3 is 11 amino acids long. CDR3 bases: TGTGCCAGCAGTTTTGGTTACGAGGAGTACTTC. This sequence encodes CASSFGYEEYF.

A note on this clonotype: A read error may produce the germline difference seen at one junction end. The rearrangement joins TRBV5-4 to TRBJ2-7; D is ambiguous. The V gene's germline CDR1 is SGHNT and CDR2 YYREEE (reference sequence). This CDR3 comprises 12 residues. The CDR3 loop is CVSSINTYEQYF. CDR3 DNA: TGTGTCAGCAGCATAAACACCTACGAGCAGTACTTC.

The sample holds many counts of this clonotype. CDR3 in amino acids: CIVGAGDHEQFF. The CDR3 bases are TGCATCGTAGGCGCGGGAGACCACGAGCAGTTCTTC. The chain joins TRBV29-1 to TRBJ2-1; 7 nucleotides match TRBD2. The germline CDR1 and CDR2 sequences are SQVTM and ANQGSEA. This CDR3 has 12 amino acids.

In regard to this clonotype: One junction end does not reproduce the germline sequence, and a read error may be involved. The chain recombines TRBV11-2 with TRBJ2-1; D not certain. Germline V lookup: CDR1 SGHAT, CDR2 FQNNGV. CDR3 size: 14 residues. The DNA of the CDR3 is TGTGCCAGTAGCTTACGGGCCACATACAATGAGCAGTTCTTC. Its protein product is CASSLRATYNEQFF.

This clonotype was counted a few times. This sequence joins TRBV28 and TRBJ2-3; D not resolved. The CDR3 has 17 residues. Germline V gene lookup returns CDR1 MDHEN and CDR2 SYDVKM. Trimming shortened V by 5 bases and J by 1 base, and 19 bases separated the two germline ends. The CDR3 region is CASSPPPAQIGTDTQYF. The CDR3 DNA is TGTGCCAGCAGTCCGCCCCCGGCCCAGATCGGCACAGATACGCAGTATTTT.

As concerns this clonotype: A much larger clone lies one base from this, so it may be a read error. The rearrangement joins TRBV4-1 to TRBJ2-3, with D unclear. CDR3 length: 11 residues. Trimming removed 7 bases from V and 5 bases from J, with 7 bases in between. In germline, CDR1 is MGHRA, CDR2 YSYEKL. This CDR3 is CASKGRDTQYF. The DNA for the CDR3 is TGCGCCAGCAAGGGTAGAGATACGCAGTATTTT.

In regard to this clonotype: A read error is possible here, since a much larger clone lies one base away. The chain employs TRBV6-5 and TRBJ1-2; D remains ambiguous. Trimming removed 4 bases at V and 9 bases at J, with 21 bases between. The germline V gene has CDR1 MNHEY and CDR2 SVGAGI. CDR3 length: 15 amino acids. For the CDR3, the DNA is TGTGCCAGCAGTTTGGTCCGAGGCGATTCTTATAGCTACACCTTC. It is translated as CASSLVRGDSYSYTF.

There are many counts of this clonotype. The chain recombines TRBV29-1 with TRBJ1-2; no reliable D call. Trimming removed 4 bases from V and 1 base from J, with 7 bases in between. Germline-derived CDR1 and CDR2 are SQVTM and ANQGSEA. The CDR3 spans 12 residues. Here the CDR3 DNA reads TGCAGCGTTGTCAGCATTAACTATGGCTACACCTTC. Translating gives CSVVSINYGYTF.

Worth noting for this clonotype: With a much larger clone just one base away, this may be a read error. The rearrangement joins TRBV4-1 to TRBJ2-2, with TRBD2 identical over 10 bases. The CDR3 length is 17 residues. Germline V gene sequence: CDR1 MGHRA, CDR2 YSYEKL. Trimming cost V 4 bases and J 7 bases; bases outside gene matches: 12. The CDR3 sequence is CASSRYLAGDMVGELFF. CDR3 nucleotides: TGCGCCAGCAGCCGATATCTAGCGGGAGATATGGTCGGGGAGCTGTTTTTT.

About this clonotype itself: This may stem from a read error, because a much larger clone lies one nucleotide away. The V and J genes are TRBV6-6 and TRBJ2-5; 9 nucleotides agree with TRBD2. In germline, CDR1 is MNHNY, CDR2 SVGAGI (reference sequence). The CDR3 length is 16 residues. CDR3: CASSYSNLAGRETQHF. The CDR3 coding sequence is TGTGCCAGCAGTTACTCGAACCTAGCGGGAAGGGAGACCCAGCACTTC.

This clonotype was seen only a few times. The V call is TRBV10-3, the J call TRBJ1-2; the match to TRBD1 covers 9 bases. Germline trimming cut 0 bases from V and 4 bases from J; bases unmatched to any gene: 6. Germline values: CDR1 ENHRY, CDR2 SYGVKD. This CDR3 is 16 amino acids long. In DNA, the CDR3 is TGTGCCATCAGTGAGTCTGTGGGGACAGGGACCTATGGCTACACCTTC. This translates into CAISESVGTGTYGYTF.

This sequence joins TRBV11-2 and TRBJ2-7, with unresolved D. The germline CDR1 and CDR2 sequences are SGHAT and FQNNGV. V lost 5 bases and J 8 bases, leaving 13 bases between the germline ends. This CDR3 spans 12 amino acids. The CDR3 loop is CASSPQWYKQYF. In DNA form, the CDR3 reads TGTGCCAGCAGCCCACAATGGTACAAGCAGTACTTC.

Details on this clonotype: Being one base from a much bigger clone, this may be a read error. The gene calls are TRBV4-1 and TRBJ2-2; no reliable D call. The V gene's germline CDR1 is MGHRA and CDR2 YSYEKL. The CDR3 length is 13 residues. Here the CDR3 DNA reads TGCACCAGCAGCCAAGATACCGTCGGGGAGCTGTTTTTT. It is translated as CTSSQDTVGELFF.

As regards this clonotype: This sequence may be a read error, since a much larger clone differs from it by one base. The chain has TRBV28 and TRBJ2-7, with 9 bases lining up with TRBD1. Germline lookup yields CDR1 MDHEN and CDR2 SYDVKM. The V segment lost 2 bases and the J segment 2 bases; nucleotides outside the gene matches: 7. This CDR3 is 16 amino acids long. The CDR3 nucleotides read TGTGCCAGCAGTTTAGGTTGGACAGGGGTCCCCTACGAGCAGTACTTC. Translation: CASSLGWTGVPYEQYF.

A note on this clonotype: The final CDR3 position lacks the conserved phenylalanine or tryptophan, pointing to a likely read error. The rearrangement uses TRBV6-2 or TRBV6-3 and TRBJ2-5; tentative D call: TRBD1 (5 bases). The CDR3 has 14 residues. V lost 6 bases, J lost 4 bases, and 15 bases lay in between. Germline CDR1 is MNHEY and CDR2 is SVGEGT. The CDR3 nucleotides read TGTGCCAGCAGAGGGGTAGTGCTCCCAGAGACCCAGTACCTC. Its translation is CASRGVVLPETQYL.

At least ten counts were recorded for this clonotype. The V gene is TRBV4-1, the J gene TRBJ2-7, with no clear D. The CDR3 is made up of 14 amino acids. The V gene lost 5 bases and the J gene lost 1 base, with 12 bases spanning the gap. CDR1 and CDR2 from the germline V gene are MGHRA and YSYEKL. The CDR3 reads CASSLPGESYEQYF. CDR3 nucleotide sequence: TGCGCCAGCAGCTTACCCGGAGAGTCCTACGAGCAGTACTTC.

The chain uses TRBV11-3 and TRBJ2-1; a possible D gene is TRBD2 (6 bases). The CDR3 runs 12 residues. Per germline, CDR1 SGHNT and CDR2 YENEEA. The V end was cut by 10 bases, the J end by 12 bases, with 19 bases between. CDR3 sequence: CANIFDTGAQFF. In nucleotides, the CDR3 is TGTGCCAACATCTTCGATACGGGAGCGCAGTTCTTC. The full variable domain, completed using reference TRBV11-3 and TRBJ2-1, is EAGVVQSPRYKIIEKKQPVAFWCNPISGHNTLYWYLQNLGQGPELLIRYENEEAVDDSQLPKDRFSAERLKGVDSTLKIQPAELGDSAVYLCANIFDTGAQFFGPGTRLTVL.

This clonotype was counted a single time. This may be a read error, as it is one base from a much larger clone. This chain joins TRBV6-2 or TRBV6-3 and TRBJ1-2; D not resolved. This CDR3 is built from 13 residues. Germline values: CDR1 MNHEY, CDR2 SVGEGT. The V end was cut by 3 bases, the J end by 6 bases, with 11 bases between. This CDR3 is CASSYVIGDGYTF. The CDR3 DNA sequence: TGTGCCAGCAGTTATGTGATAGGCGATGGCTACACCTTC.

In its sample, this clonotype was seen many times. The chain employs TRBV29-1 and TRBJ2-3; no clear D gene. V lost 4 bases and J lost 4, with 9 bases in between. CDR3 length: 12 amino acids. Per germline, CDR1 SQVTM and CDR2 ANQGSEA. The CDR3 DNA follows: TGCAGCGTTGCTATGGGTGCAGATACGCAGTATTTT. Translating gives CSVAMGADTQYF.

The V gene is TRBV5-1, the J gene TRBJ1-1; tentative D call: TRBD1 (5 bases). V lost 5 bases and J lost 3, with 17 bases in between. CDR1 SGHRS and CDR2 YFSETQ come from the germline V gene. This CDR3 comprises 15 residues. CDR3 sequence: CASRTKGPGDTEAFF. DNA for the CDR3: TGCGCCAGCAGAACAAAGGGACCGGGGGACACTGAAGCTTTCTTT. The full variable domain, completed using reference TRBV5-1 and TRBJ1-1, is KAGVTQTPRYLIKTRGQQVTLSCSPISGHRSVSWYQQTPGQGLQFLFEYFSETQRNKGNFPGRFSGRQFSNSRSEMNVSTLELGDSALYLCASRTKGPGDTEAFFGQGTRLTVV.

The genes are TRBV7-8 and TRBJ2-3, with a tentative D call TRBD2 (5 bases). Trimming pared 5 bases from V and 0 bases from J, leaving 12 bases between. This CDR3 region has 15 residues. In germline, CDR1 is SGHVS, CDR2 FQNEAQ. CDR3 coding DNA: TGTGCCAGCAGCCCCCAGGACTCAAGCACAGATACGCAGTATTTT. Translated: CASSPQDSSTDTQYF.

This clonotype was found many times. The CDR3 region is CAIQGTRSRETQYF. CDR3 DNA sequence: TGTGCCATTCAAGGGACTCGGAGTCGGGAGACCCAGTACTTC. The gene calls are TRBV6-2 or TRBV6-3 and TRBJ2-5; D perhaps matches TRBD2 (6 bases). The CDR3 totals 14 residues. Trimming removed 10 bases at V and 5 bases at J, with 20 bases between. Per the germline V gene, CDR1 is MNHEY and CDR2 is SVGEGT.

This clonotype was picked up a small number of times. The chain recombines TRBV6-6 with TRBJ2-3; the match to TRBD2 covers 14 bases. Looked up from germline, CDR1 is MNHNY and CDR2 is SVGAGI (reference sequence). V lost 6 bases to trimming and J lost 5 bases; unmatched junction nucleotides: 4. This CDR3 contains 15 residues. The CDR3 spells CASSSGLAGVDTQYF. CDR3 DNA sequence: TGTGCCAGCAGCTCGGGACTAGCGGGAGTAGATACGCAGTATTTT.

This clonotype has a handful of counts. The chain joins TRBV6-5 to TRBJ2-7, with TRBD1 matching over 9 bases. The CDR3 consists of 13 residues. V lost 7 bases and J lost 2; bases outside the gene matches: 3. The germline CDR1 and CDR2 sequences are MNHEY and SVGAGI. Written as DNA, the CDR3 is TGTGCCAGCAAAAGGACAGGGGCCTACGAGCAGTACTTC. Protein: CASKRTGAYEQYF.